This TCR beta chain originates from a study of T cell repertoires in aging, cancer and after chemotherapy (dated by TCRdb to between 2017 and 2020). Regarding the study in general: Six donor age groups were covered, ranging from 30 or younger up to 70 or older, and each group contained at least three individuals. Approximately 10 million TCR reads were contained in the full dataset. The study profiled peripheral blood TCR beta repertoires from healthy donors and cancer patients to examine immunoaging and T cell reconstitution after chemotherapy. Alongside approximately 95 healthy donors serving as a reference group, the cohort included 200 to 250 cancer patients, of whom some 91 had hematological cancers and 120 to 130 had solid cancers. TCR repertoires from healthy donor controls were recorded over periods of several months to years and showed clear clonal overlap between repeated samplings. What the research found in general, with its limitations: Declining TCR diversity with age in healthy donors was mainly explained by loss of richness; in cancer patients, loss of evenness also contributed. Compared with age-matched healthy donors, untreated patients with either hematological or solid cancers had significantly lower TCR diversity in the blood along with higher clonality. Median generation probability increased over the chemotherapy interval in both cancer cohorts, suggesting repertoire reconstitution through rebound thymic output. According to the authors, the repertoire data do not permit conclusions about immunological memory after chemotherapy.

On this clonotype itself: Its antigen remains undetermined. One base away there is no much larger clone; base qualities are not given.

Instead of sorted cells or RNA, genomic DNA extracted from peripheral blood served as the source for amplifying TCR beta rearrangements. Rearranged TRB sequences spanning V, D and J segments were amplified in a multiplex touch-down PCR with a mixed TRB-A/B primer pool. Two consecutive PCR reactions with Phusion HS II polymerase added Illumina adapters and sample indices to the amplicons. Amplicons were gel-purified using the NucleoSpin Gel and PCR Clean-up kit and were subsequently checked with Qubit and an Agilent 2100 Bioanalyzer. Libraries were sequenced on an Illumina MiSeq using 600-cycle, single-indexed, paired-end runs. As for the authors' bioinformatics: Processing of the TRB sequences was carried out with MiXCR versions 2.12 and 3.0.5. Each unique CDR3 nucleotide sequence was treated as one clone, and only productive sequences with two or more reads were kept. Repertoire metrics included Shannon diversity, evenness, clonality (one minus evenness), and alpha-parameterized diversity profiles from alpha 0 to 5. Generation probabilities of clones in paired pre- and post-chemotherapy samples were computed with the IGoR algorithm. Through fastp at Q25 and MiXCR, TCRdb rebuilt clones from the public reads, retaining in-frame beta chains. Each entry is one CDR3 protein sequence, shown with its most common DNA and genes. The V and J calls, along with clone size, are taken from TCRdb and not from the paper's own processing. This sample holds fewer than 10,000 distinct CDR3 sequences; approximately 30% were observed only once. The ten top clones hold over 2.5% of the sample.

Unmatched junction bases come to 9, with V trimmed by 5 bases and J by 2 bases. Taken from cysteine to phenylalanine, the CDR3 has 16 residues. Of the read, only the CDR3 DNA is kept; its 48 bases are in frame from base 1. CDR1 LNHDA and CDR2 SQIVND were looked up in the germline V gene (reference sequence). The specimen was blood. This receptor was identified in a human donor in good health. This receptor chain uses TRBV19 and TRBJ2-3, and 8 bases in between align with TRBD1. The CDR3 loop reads CASSVLTGAYTDTQYF. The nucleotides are TGTGCCAGTAGTGTCCTGACAGGGGCCTACACAGATACGCAGTATTTT.